These 28 T cell receptor beta chains were sequenced from one sample in a study of neurological immune-mediated disorders. TCRdb passed the 5' RACE reads through MiXCR, listing each CDR3 protein once. The sample records 55,000 to 60,000 distinct CDR3 sequences, under 4.5% being singletons. The sample comprised PBMCs. The source of these receptors is a woman aged 25-40 years with multiple sclerosis.

In this sample, this clonotype turned up many times. This sequence joins TRBV11-1 and TRBJ1-4, with 10 bases that match TRBD1. Germline CDR1 and CDR2: SGHAT and FQDESV (reference sequence). This CDR3 is built from 14 residues. The junction had 10 bases not matched to a gene; V was cut back by 7 bases and J by 11 bases. CDR3 protein: CASNPRRGQGKLFF. In DNA form, the CDR3 reads TGTGCCAGCAATCCTCGGAGGGGACAGGGGAAACTGTTTTTT.

This clonotype came up many times. The gene calls are TRBV6-5 and TRBJ1-2; 9 bases match TRBD1. This CDR3 comprises 15 residues. The V gene end was trimmed by 2 bases and the J gene end by 6 bases; junction bases not matched to a gene: 7. Germline lookup yields CDR1 MNHEY and CDR2 SVGAGI. The chain's CDR3 is CASSYTGTGWHGYTF. The CDR3 bases are TGTGCCAGCAGTTACACCGGGACAGGGTGGCATGGCTACACCTTC.

At least ten counts were recorded for this clonotype. The genes are TRBV12-3 or TRBV12-4 and TRBJ1-2; D is unclear. Trimming left V 3 bases short and J 2 bases short, with 4 bases between. The CDR3 has 12 amino acids. The CDR3 DNA sequence: TGTGCCAGCAGTTTTACCAACTATGGCTACACCTTC. As protein: CASSFTNYGYTF.

The table lists this clonotype with many counts. The rearrangement joins TRBV5-1 to TRBJ1-1, with D unclear. V was clipped by 2 bases and J by 1 base, with 9 bases between them. CDR3 size: 14 residues. Germline assignment: CDR1 SGHRS and CDR2 YFSETQ. CDR3 residues: CASSLRPGNTEAFF. The CDR3 DNA sequence: TGCGCCAGCAGCTTACGCCCAGGGAACACTGAAGCTTTCTTT.

The gene calls are TRBV6-6 and TRBJ2-5; unclear D gene. V shed 7 bases and J shed 5 bases, with 8 bases lying between them. The CDR3 consists of 11 residues. Germline V gene data show CDR1 as MNHNY and CDR2 as SVGAGI (reference sequence). CDR3 coding DNA: TGTGCCAGCACGCGTCGGGAGACCCAGTACTTC. This codes for CASTRRETQYF.

Notes on this clonotype: It may be a read error: a sequence one base away is much more abundant. The chain couples TRBV5-1 to TRBJ1-5, with D perhaps matching TRBD1 (5 bases). The CDR3 is made up of 15 amino acids. Germline V gene data show CDR1 as SGHRS and CDR2 as YFSETQ. The CDR3 reads CASSLVGDHNQPQNF. The CDR3 region has the DNA TGCGCCAGCAGCTTGGTTGGGGACCACAATCAGCCCCAGAATTTT.

This clonotype was counted many times. The chain combines TRBV6-5 with TRBJ2-3; tentatively, D is TRBD2 (6 bases). Germline CDR1 MNHEY, CDR2 SVGAGI. V gave up 7 bases and J gave up 1 base, with 12 bases separating them. This CDR3 has 14 amino acids. The CDR3 DNA follows: TGTGCCAGCAACCGGGGCGGGGGCACAGATACGCAGTATTTT. It translates to CASNRGGGTDTQYF.

This clonotype was picked up a small number of times. The junction differs from germline at one of its ends, possibly a read error. The chain combines TRBV4-1 with TRBJ1-5; TRBD1 might be the D (6 bases). The length of the CDR3 is 15 residues. Per the germline V gene, CDR1 is MGHRA and CDR2 is YSYEKL. CDR3 loop: CASSPSDRLYQPQNF. The CDR3 DNA reads TGCGCCAGCAGCCCTTCCGACAGGTTATATCAGCCCCAGAATTTT.

This clonotype has at least ten counts. The V call is TRBV5-1, the J call TRBJ2-1, with 7 bases that match TRBD2. This CDR3 comprises 17 residues. Germline values: CDR1 SGHRS, CDR2 YFSETQ. Germline trimming cut 0 bases from V and 5 bases from J; bases unmatched to any gene: 11. The CDR3 DNA follows: TGCGCCAGCAGCTTGGCCGCAGTAGCGGGTCCCCACAATGAGCAGTTCTTC. It encodes CASSLAAVAGPHNEQFF.

This clonotype has at least ten counts. The CDR3 spells CASSSARGFNQPQHF. The DNA for the CDR3 is TGTGCCAGCAGCTCTGCAAGGGGATTCAATCAGCCCCAGCATTTT. This rearrangement joins TRBV2 to TRBJ1-5, with D perhaps TRBD1 (5 bases). Germline CDR1 is SNHLY and CDR2 is FYNNEI. The CDR3 extends over 15 amino acids. V lost 6 bases and J lost 3, with 15 bases in between.

This clonotype was detected ten times or more. The chain couples TRBV25-1 to TRBJ2-2; 12 bases are a match to TRBD1. Germline CDR1 reads MGHDK; CDR2 reads SYGVNS. V lost 3 bases to trimming and J lost 1 base; unmatched junction nucleotides: 12. This CDR3 contains 20 residues. CDR3 nucleotide sequence: TGTGCCAGCAGTGACCCCTGGGGACAGGGGGCGTATGGGAACACCGGGGAGCTGTTTTTT. Translated, it gives CASSDPWGQGAYGNTGELFF.

The CDR3 DNA reads as TGTGCCAGCAGACTCTCCTCAGGGACCCCCGATGGCTACACCTTC. It translates to CASRLSSGTPDGYTF. The rearrangement links TRBV7-8 to TRBJ1-2, with a tentative D call TRBD1 (5 bases). V lost 6 bases, J lost 6 bases, and 20 bases lay in between. Germline V gene sequence: CDR1 SGHVS, CDR2 FQNEAQ. The CDR3 has 15 amino acids.

The chain links TRBV20-1 to TRBJ2-7; 7 positions match TRBD2. CDR1 is DFQATT and CDR2 is SNEGSKA in the germline V gene (reference sequence). This CDR3 has 15 amino acids. Trimming took 6 bases from V and 6 from J; bases not matched to a gene: 17. The CDR3 coding sequence is TGCAGTGCCGTGGAGGGGCTAGCGGAACTGGGCGAGCAGTACTTC. It yields the protein CSAVEGLAELGEQYF.

The table lists this clonotype with many counts. The rearrangement uses TRBV20-1 and TRBJ1-5, with 8 bases that match TRBD1. The CDR3 consists of 15 residues. From germline, CDR1 is DFQATT and CDR2 SNEGSKA (reference sequence). Unmatched junction bases numbered 12, after V lost 7 bases and J lost 4 bases. For the CDR3, the DNA is TGCAGTGTTCCCAGGGGGCGGGGGAAAAATCAGCCCCAGCATTTT. Protein: CSVPRGRGKNQPQHF.

This clonotype was counted ten times or more. This sequence joins TRBV20-1 and TRBJ2-3; 8 nucleotides match TRBD2. Looked up from germline, CDR1 is DFQATT and CDR2 is SNEGSKA (reference sequence). V dropped 6 bases and J dropped 6; count of bases not matched to a gene: 14. The length of the CDR3 is 15 residues. DNA for the CDR3: TGCAGTGCCATCCAAGCAGCGGGAGCGTCTGATACGCAGTATTTT. It codes for CSAIQAAGASDTQYF.

This clonotype was recorded at least ten times. The rearrangement uses TRBV7-9 and TRBJ2-7; tentatively, D is TRBD2 (6 bases). Germline values: CDR1 SEHNR, CDR2 FQNEAQ (reference sequence). This CDR3 region has 17 residues. The V and J ends lost 3 bases and 3 bases respectively, with 21 bases between them. The CDR3 coding sequence is TGTGCCAGCAGCTTTTTCCCCGAGCGGGCCGACTACTACGAGCAGTACTTC. Translation: CASSFFPERADYYEQYF.

The sample holds many counts of this clonotype. The CDR3 loop is CASSQGGQSEYGYTF. The CDR3 DNA follows: TGTGCCAGCAGCCAAGGGGGGCAGTCTGAGTATGGCTACACCTTC. This sequence joins TRBV4-2 and TRBJ1-2; TRBD1 might be the D (6 bases). From germline, CDR1 is LGHNA and CDR2 YNFKEQ. The CDR3 covers 15 residues. Trimming left V 1 base short and J 5 bases short, with 14 bases between.

This clonotype was recorded many times. The chain carries TRBV27 and TRBJ2-7; D perhaps matches TRBD1 (6 bases). Trimming removed 3 bases from V and 2 bases from J, with 14 bases in between. The CDR3 totals 15 residues. Per germline, CDR1 MNHEY and CDR2 SMNVEV (reference sequence). CDR3 region: CASSFRTGTTYEQYF. CDR3 DNA sequence: TGTGCCAGCAGTTTTAGAACAGGGACGACCTACGAGCAGTACTTC.

This clonotype was seen at least ten times. The CDR3 DNA is TGTGCCAGCAGCTTGCGCCAATTGACAGGATTAAACATGAACACTGAAGCTTTCTTT. Translated, it gives CASSLRQLTGLNMNTEAFF. The V call is TRBV5-5, the J call TRBJ1-1, with D perhaps matching TRBD1 (6 bases). V was cut by 1 base and J by 0 bases, with 22 bases left in between. CDR3 size: 19 residues. CDR1 and CDR2 from the germline V gene are SGHKS and YYEKEE (reference sequence).

This clonotype was seen repeatedly, ten times or more. This chain uses TRBV7-2 with TRBJ1-2, with TRBD1 identical over 7 bases. V shed 5 bases and J 7 bases; nucleotides not matched to a gene: 4. Germline-derived CDR1 and CDR2 are SGHTA and FQGNSA. This CDR3 comprises 12 residues. CDR3 sequence reads: CASSTNRGGYTF. The CDR3 DNA follows: TGTGCCAGCAGCACTAACAGGGGTGGCTACACCTTC.

This clonotype occurred many times. The chain combines TRBV5-1 with TRBJ2-3, with TRBD2 as a possible D gene (5 bases). This CDR3 region has 17 residues. The germline V and J ends were trimmed by 7 bases and 2 bases, with 23 bases remaining between them. CDR1 SGHRS and CDR2 YFSETQ come from the germline V gene. The DNA for the CDR3 is TGCGCCAGCCGCGCCGAGGGAGAGAGATCCTTCACAGATACGCAGTATTTT. It is translated as CASRAEGERSFTDTQYF.

This clonotype was observed many times. The chain is built from TRBV3-1 and TRBJ2-5; 11 nucleotides align to TRBD2. This CDR3 comprises 16 residues. The V gene end was trimmed by 4 bases and the J gene end by 2 bases; junction bases not matched to a gene: 6. CDR1 is LGHDT, CDR2 YNNKEL, per germline (reference sequence). For the CDR3, the DNA is TGTGCCAGCAGCCGCCGGACTAGCGGGCCACAAGAGACCCAGTACTTC. It codes for CASSRRTSGPQETQYF.

With respect to this clonotype: In this CDR3 the conserved last residue, phenylalanine or tryptophan, is missing, so a read error is likely. The chain has TRBV7-2 and TRBJ2-5; the D gene is possibly TRBD1 (5 bases). This CDR3 contains 15 residues. Germline loops: CDR1 SGHTA, CDR2 FQGNSA. The germline V and J ends were trimmed by 0 bases and 5 bases, with 13 bases remaining between them. In DNA, the CDR3 is TGTGCCAGCAGCTTAGCGCTTTCAGGGCTCGAGACCCAGTACAAC. Its translation: CASSLALSGLETQYN.

The chain carries TRBV20-1 and TRBJ2-2; TRBD2 agrees at 7 bases. The CDR3 is made up of 17 amino acids. V lost 3 bases to trimming and J lost 6 bases; unmatched junction nucleotides: 16. Germline CDR1 is DFQATT and CDR2 is SNEGSKA (reference sequence). CDR3 protein: CSASLPAGWKRAGELFF. DNA for the CDR3: TGCAGTGCTAGTCTTCCAGCGGGATGGAAACGCGCCGGGGAGCTGTTTTTT.

This clonotype has at least ten counts. V and J are TRBV5-1 and TRBJ2-7; no clear D. This CDR3 region has 13 residues. Trimming removed 0 bases from V and 3 bases from J, with 7 bases in between. Germline CDR1 and CDR2: SGHRS and YFSETQ. The CDR3 DNA follows: TGCGCCAGCAGCTTGGCACCGCACTACGAGCAGTACTTC. It specifies CASSLAPHYEQYF. Complete variable domain (other parts from reference TRBV5-1 and TRBJ2-7): KAGVTQTPRYLIKTRGQQVTLSCSPISGHRSVSWYQQTPGQGLQFLFEYFSETQRNKGNFPGRFSGRQFSNSRSEMNVSTLELGDSALYLCASSLAPHYEQYFGPGTRLTVT.

This clonotype has a count of ten or more. The chain couples TRBV5-6 to TRBJ2-2, with a tentative D call TRBD1 (6 bases). Trimming left V 3 bases short and J 0 bases short, with 9 bases between. The CDR3 totals 15 residues. Germline V gives CDR1 SGHDT, CDR2 YYEEEE. As DNA, the CDR3 is TGTGCCAGCAGCTGGGGACAATCGAACACCGGGGAGCTGTTTTTT. Translated: CASSWGQSNTGELFF.

This clonotype has ten or more counts. The chain has TRBV4-3 and TRBJ1-5; unclear D gene. Trimming pared 0 bases from V and 6 bases from J, leaving 6 bases between. CDR3 length: 13 amino acids. From germline, CDR1 is LGHNA and CDR2 YSLEER. CDR3 protein: CASSQDRGQPQHF. In DNA form, the CDR3 reads TGCGCCAGCAGCCAAGACAGAGGTCAGCCCCAGCATTTT.

This clonotype was found many times. The J gene is TRBJ2-5, the V gene TRBV5-1; D gene unclear. Trimming removed 0 bases from V and 4 bases from J, with 7 bases in between. Germline assignment: CDR1 SGHRS and CDR2 YFSETQ. The CDR3 covers 13 residues. In nucleotides, the CDR3 is TGCGCCAGCAGCTTGGGGGCCGGAGAGACCCAGTACTTC. This encodes CASSLGAGETQYF.